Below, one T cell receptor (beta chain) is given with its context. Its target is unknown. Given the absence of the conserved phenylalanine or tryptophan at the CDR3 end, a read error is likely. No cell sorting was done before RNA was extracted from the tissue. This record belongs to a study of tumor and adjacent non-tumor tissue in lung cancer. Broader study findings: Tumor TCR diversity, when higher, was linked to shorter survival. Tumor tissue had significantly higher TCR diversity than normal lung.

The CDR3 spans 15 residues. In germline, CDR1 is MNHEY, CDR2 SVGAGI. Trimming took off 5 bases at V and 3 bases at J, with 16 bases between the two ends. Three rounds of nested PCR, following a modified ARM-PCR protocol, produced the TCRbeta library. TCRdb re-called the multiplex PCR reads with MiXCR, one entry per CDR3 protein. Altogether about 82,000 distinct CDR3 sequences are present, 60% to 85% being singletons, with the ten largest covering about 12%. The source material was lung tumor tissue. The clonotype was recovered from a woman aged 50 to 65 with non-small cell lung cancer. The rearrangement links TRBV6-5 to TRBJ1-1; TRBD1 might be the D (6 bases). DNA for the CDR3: TGTGCCAGCAGTCCCAGGACAGTCAGTCACACTGAAGCTTTCCAT. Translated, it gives CASSPRTVSHTEAFH.